The present T cell receptor beta chain was sequenced within a study of T cells after yellow fever vaccination. General study findings and limits: Faster peaking, at day 5 versus 15, marked a secondary response that was weaker. Any FACS-sorted repertoire could hold abundant clonotypes that contaminate it from the bulk population.

Germline CDR1 and CDR2: LGHDT and YNNKEL (reference sequence). The CDR3 consists of 14 residues. Trimming pared 1 base from V and 6 bases from J, leaving 11 bases between. There are many counts of this clonotype. Its matching antigen is unknown. The authors made TCR cDNA by 5'RACE template switching, adding a universal primer site and UMIs. TCRdb reprocessed the 5' RACE reads with MiXCR, giving one entry per CDR3 protein. The sample gives approximately 120,000 distinct CDR3 sequences, around 7.7% of which show up once; roughly 2.6% is in the top ten. This receptor was taken from a man aged 18 to 30 who received the YFV17D yellow fever vaccine. V and J are TRBV3-1 and TRBJ2-3; no definite D call. Specimen: CD4+ T cells sorted from PBMCs, collected less than 11 days after the first yellow fever vaccination. CDR3: CASSQAPPPDTQYF. DNA for the CDR3: TGTGCCAGCAGCCAAGCACCCCCCCCGGATACGCAGTATTTT.